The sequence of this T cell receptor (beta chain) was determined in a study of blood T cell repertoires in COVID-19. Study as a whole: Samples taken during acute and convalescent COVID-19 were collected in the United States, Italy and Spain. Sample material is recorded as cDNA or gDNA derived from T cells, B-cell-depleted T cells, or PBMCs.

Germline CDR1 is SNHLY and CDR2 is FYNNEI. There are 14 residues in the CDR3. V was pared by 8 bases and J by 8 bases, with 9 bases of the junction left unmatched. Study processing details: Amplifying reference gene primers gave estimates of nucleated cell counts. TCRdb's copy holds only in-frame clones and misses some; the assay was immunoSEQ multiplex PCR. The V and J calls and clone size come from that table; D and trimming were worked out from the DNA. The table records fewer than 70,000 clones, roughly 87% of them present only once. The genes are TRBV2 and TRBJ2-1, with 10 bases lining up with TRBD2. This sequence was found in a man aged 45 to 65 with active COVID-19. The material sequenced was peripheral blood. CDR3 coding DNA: TGTGCCAGCCAGCGGGAGGGCCTAGGCGATGAGCAGTTCTTC. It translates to CASQREGLGDEQFF.